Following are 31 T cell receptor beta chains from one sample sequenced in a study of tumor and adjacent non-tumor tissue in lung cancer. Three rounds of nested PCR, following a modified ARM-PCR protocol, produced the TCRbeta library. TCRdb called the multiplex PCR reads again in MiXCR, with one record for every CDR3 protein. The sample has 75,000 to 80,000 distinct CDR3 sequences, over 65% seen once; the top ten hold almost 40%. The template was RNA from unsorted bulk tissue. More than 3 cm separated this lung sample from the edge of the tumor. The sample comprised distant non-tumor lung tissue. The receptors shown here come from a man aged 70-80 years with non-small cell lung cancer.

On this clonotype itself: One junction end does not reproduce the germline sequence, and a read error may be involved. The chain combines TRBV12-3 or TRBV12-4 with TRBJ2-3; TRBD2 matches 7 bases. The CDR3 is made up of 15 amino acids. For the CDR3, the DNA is TGTGCCAGCAGGGATCTAGCGGAATTCACAGATACGCATTATTTT. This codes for CASRDLAEFTDTHYF.

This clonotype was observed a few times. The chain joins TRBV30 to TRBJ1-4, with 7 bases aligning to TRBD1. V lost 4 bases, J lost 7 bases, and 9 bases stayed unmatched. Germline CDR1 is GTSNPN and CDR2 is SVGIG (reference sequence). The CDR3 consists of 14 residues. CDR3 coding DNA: TGTGCCTGGAACGGCCAGGGGGGAGGTGAAAAACTGTTTTTT. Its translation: CAWNGQGGGEKLFF.

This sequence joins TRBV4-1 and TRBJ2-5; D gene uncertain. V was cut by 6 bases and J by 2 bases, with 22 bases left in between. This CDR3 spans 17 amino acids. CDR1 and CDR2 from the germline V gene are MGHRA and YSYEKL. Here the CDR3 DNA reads TGCGCCAGCAGTTCGGTACTCCCGGTGAATCCACAAGAGACCCAGTACTTC. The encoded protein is CASSSVLPVNPQETQYF.

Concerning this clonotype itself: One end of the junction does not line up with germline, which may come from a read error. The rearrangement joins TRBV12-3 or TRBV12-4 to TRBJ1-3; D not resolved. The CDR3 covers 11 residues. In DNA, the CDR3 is TGTGCCAGCAGATGGCGGAACAGCATACATTTT. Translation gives CASRWRNSIHF.

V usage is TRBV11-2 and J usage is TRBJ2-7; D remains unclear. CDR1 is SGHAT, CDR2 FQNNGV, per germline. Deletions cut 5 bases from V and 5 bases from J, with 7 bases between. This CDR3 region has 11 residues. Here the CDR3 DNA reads TGTGCCAGCAGCATTCGAGACGAGCAGTACTTC. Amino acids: CASSIRDEQYF.

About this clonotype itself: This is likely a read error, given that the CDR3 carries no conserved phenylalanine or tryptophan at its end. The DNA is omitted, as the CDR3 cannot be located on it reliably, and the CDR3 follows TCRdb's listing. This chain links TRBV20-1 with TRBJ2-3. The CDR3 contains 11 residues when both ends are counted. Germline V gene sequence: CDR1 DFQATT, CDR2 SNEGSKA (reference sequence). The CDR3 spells CSARLADTLYY.

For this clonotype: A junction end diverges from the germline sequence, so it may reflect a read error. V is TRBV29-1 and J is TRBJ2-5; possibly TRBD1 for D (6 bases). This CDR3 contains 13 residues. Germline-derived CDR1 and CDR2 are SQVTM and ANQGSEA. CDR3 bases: TGCAGCGTGGCCGACAGGATCCAAGCGACCCCGCACTTC. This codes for CSVADRIQATPHF.

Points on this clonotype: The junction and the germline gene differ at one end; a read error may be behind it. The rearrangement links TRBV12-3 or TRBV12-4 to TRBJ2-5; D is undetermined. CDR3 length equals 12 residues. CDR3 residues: CVSSFLVETQYF. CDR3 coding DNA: TGTGTCAGCAGTTTTTTAGTAGAGACCCAGTACTTC.

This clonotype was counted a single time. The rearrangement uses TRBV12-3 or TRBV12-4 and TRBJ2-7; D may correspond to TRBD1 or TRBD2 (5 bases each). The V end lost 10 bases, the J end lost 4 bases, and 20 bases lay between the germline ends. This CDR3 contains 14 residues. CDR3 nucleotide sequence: TGTGCCAACTGTTTATCAGGGAGTCGGTACGAGCAGTACTTC. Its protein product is CANCLSGSRYEQYF.

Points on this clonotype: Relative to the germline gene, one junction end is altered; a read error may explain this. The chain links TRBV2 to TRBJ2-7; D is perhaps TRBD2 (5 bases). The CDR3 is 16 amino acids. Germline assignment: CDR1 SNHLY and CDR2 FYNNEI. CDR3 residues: CSSSEAIRGWLSEQYF. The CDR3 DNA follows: TGTTCCAGCAGTGAAGCGATCCGCGGGTGGCTATCCGAGCAATACTTC.

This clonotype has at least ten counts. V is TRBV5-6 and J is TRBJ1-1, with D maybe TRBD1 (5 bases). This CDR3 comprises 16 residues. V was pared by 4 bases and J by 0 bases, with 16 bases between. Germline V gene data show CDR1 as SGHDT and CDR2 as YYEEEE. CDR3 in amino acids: CASSLTGVGMNTEAFF. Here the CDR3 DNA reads TGTGCCAGCAGCCTTACAGGCGTTGGAATGAACACTGAAGCTTTCTTT.

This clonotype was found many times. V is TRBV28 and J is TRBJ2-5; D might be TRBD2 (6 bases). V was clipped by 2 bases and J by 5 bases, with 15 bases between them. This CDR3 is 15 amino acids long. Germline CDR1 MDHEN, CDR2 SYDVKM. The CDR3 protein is CASSLVGGPEETQYF. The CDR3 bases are TGTGCCAGCAGTTTAGTGGGAGGCCCGGAGGAGACCCAGTACTTC. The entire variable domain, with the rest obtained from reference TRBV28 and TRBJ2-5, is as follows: DVKVTQSSRYLVKRTGEKVFLECVQDMDHENMFWYRQDPGLGLRLIYFSYDVKMKEKGDIPEGYSVSREKKERFSLILESASTNQTSMYLCASSLVGGPEETQYFGPGTRLLVL.

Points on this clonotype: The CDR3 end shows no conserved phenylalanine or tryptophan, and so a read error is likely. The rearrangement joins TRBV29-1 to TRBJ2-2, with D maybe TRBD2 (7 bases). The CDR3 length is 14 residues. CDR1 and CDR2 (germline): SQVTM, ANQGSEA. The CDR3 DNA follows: TGCAGCGCTGACGTAACGGGGGGCACCAGGGAGCTGTTTCTT. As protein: CSADVTGGTRELFL.

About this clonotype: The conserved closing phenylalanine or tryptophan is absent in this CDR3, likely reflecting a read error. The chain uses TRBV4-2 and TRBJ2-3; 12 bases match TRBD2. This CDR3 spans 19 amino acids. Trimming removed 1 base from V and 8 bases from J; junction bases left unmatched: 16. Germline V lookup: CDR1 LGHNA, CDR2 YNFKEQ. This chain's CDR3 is CASSQATSGSSKGLATQYL. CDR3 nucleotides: TGTGCCAGCAGCCAAGCGACTAGCGGGAGTAGTAAGGGACTAGCTACGCAGTATTTG.

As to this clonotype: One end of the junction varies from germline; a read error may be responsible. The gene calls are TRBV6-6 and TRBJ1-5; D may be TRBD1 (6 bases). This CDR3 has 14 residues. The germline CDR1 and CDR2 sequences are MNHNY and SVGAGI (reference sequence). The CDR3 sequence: CASRGGWDNQPQHF. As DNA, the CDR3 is TGTGCCAGCAGGGGGGGATGGGACAATCAACCCCAGCATTTT.

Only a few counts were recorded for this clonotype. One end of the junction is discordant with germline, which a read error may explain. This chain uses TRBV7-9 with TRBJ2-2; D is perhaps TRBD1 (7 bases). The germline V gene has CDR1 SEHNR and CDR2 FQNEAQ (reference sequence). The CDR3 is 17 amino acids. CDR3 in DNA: TGTGCCAGCAGCCGAACCTCAGGGGGACTTGGGACCGGGGAGCTGCTTTTT. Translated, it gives CASSRTSGGLGTGELLF.

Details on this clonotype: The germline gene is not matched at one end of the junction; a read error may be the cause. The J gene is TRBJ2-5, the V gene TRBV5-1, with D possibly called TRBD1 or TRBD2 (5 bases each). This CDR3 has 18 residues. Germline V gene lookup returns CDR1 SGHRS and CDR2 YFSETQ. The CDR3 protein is CASSLLSFGFSGGETQYF. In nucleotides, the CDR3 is TGCGCAAGCAGCTTGTTGAGTTTTGGATTTTCTGGGGGAGAGACCCAGTACTTC.

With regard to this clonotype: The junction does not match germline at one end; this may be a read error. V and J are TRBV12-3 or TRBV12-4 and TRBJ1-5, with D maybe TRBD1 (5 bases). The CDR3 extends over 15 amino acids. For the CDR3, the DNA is TGTGCCAGCAGTTTAGGGGGCGGTGTCAATAAGCCCCAGCATTTT. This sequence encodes CASSLGGGVNKPQHF.

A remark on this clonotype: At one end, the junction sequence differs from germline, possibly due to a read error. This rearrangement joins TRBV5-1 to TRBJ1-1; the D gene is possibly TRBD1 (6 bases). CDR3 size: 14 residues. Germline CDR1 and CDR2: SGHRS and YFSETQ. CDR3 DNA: TGCGTCAGCGGAGTAAGAGGGGGAGAGACTGTAGCTTTCTTT. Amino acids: CVSGVRGGETVAFF.

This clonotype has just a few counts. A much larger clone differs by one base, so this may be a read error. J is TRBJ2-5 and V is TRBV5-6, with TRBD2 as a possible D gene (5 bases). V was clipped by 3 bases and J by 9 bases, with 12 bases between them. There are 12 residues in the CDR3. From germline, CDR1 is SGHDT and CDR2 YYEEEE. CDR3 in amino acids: CASSSNFGAQYF. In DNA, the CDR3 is TGTGCCAGCAGCTCGAACTTCGGGGCCCAGTACTTC.

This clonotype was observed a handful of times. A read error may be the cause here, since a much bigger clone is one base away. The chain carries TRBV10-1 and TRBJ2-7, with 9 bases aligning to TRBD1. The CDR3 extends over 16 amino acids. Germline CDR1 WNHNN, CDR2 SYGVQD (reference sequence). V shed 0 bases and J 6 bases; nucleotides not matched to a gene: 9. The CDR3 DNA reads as TGCGCCAGCAGTGAGTCGAAGACAGGGGGAGGGTGCGAGCAGTACTTC. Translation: CASSESKTGGGCEQYF.

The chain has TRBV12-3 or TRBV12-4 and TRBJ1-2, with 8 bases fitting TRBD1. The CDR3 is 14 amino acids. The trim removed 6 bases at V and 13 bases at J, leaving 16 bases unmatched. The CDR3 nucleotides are TGTGCCAGCAGGCCGGGACAGGTGAACTATGACTGCACCTTC. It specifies CASRPGQVNYDCTF.

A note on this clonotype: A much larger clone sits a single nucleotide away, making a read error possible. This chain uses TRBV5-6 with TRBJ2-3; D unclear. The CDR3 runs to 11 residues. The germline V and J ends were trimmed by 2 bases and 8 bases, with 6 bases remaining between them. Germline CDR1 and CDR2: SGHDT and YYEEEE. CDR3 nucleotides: TGTGCCAGCAGCTTTCAAGGTACGCAGTATTTT. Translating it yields CASSFQGTQYF.

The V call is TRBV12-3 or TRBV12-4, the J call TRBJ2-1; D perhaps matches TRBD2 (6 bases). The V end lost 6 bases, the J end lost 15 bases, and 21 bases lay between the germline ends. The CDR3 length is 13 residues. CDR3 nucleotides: TGTGCCAGCAGCCAAACTAGCCTCGTTGACCCGTTCTTC. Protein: CASSQTSLVDPFF.

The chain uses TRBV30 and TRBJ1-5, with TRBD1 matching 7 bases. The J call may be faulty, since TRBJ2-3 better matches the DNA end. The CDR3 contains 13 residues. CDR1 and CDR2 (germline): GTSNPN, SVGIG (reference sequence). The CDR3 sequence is CAWGTRGLQPQYF. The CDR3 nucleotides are TGTGCCTGGGGCACCAGGGGGTTACAGCCTCAGTATTTT.

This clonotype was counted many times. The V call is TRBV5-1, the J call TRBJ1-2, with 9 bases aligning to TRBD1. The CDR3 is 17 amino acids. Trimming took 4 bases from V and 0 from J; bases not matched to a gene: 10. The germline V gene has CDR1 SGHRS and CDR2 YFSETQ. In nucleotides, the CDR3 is TGCGCCAGCAGCGCCGAACAGGGGGCCTTGGCTAACTATGGCTACACCTTC. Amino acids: CASSAEQGALANYGYTF.

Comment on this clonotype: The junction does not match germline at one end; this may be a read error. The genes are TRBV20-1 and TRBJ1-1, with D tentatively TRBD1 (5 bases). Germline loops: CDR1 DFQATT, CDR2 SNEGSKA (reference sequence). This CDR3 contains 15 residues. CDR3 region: CSANPQGNLNTEAFF. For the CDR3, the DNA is TGCAGTGCAAATCCCCAGGGAAACTTGAATACTGAAGCTTTCTTT.

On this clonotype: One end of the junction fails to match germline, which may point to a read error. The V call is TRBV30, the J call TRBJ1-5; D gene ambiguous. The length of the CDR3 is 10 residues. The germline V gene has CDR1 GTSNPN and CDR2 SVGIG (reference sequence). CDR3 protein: CAWRDQPHHF. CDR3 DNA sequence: TGCGCCTGGAGGGATCAGCCCCACCATTTT.

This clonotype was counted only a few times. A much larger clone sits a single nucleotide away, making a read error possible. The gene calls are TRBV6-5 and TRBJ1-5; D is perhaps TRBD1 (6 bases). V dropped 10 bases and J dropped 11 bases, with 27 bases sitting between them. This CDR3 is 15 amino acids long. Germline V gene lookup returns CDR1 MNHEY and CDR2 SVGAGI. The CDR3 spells CANRDGEGNWWAQHF. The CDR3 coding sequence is TGTGCCAACAGGGATGGAGAAGGGAATTGGTGGGCCCAGCATTTT.

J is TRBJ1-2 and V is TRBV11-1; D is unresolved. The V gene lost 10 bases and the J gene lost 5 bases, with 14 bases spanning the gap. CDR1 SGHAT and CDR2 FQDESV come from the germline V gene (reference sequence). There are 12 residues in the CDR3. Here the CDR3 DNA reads TGTGCCATCGGGTTATACAGATATGGCTACACCTTC. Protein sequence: CAIGLYRYGYTF.

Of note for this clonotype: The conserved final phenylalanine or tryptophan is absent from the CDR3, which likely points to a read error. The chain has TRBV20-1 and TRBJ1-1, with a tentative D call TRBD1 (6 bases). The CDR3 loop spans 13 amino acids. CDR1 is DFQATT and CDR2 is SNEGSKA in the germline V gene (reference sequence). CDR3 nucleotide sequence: TGCGCGGGGGCAGACCCCATAAACAATGAAGCTTTCTTA. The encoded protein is CAGADPINNEAFL.